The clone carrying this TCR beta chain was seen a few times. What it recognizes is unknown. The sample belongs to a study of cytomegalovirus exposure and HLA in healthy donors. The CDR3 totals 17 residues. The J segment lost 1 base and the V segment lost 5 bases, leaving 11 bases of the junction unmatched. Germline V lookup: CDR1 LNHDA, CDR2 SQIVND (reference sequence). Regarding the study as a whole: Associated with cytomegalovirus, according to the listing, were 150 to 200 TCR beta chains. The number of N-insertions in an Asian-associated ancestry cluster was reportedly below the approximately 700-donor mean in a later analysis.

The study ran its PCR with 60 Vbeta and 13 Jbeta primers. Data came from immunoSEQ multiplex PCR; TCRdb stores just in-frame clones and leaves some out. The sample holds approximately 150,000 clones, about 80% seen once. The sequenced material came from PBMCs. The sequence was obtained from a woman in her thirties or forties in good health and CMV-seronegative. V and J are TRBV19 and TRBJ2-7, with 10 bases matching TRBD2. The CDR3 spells CASSWTSGPKFSYEQYF. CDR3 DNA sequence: TGTGCCAGTAGTTGGACTAGCGGACCTAAATTTTCCTACGAGCAGTACTTC.